The 14 T cell receptor beta chains below all came from one sample that was sequenced in a study of regulatory T cells in long-lasting Graves disease. Specified time point: newly diagnosed GD, antithyroid drugs for less than 3 months. Isolated PBMC RNA provided the starting material for the TCR library. Arm-PCR of CDR3 regions with iRepertoire HTBI primers generated TCR beta libraries. TCRdb independently ran MiXCR on the multiplex PCR reads; one entry per CDR3 protein. This table has around 400,000 distinct CDR3 sequences, around 16% appearing once. The source was peripheral blood mononuclear cells (PBMCs), collected at new diagnosis, from a patient treated with antithyroid drugs. These receptors all stem from a female donor with Graves disease.

This clonotype was detected only a few times. The CDR3 here is CASSQHGGTPYGYTF. The CDR3 DNA follows: TGTGCCAGCAGCCAGCACGGGGGGACTCCATATGGCTACACCTTC. The chain has TRBV11-2 and TRBJ1-2; D is perhaps TRBD1 (5 bases). V lost 5 bases, J lost 5 bases, and 18 bases lay in between. The CDR3 is made up of 15 amino acids. CDR1 SGHAT and CDR2 FQNNGV come from the germline V gene. The full variable domain, completed using reference TRBV11-2 and TRBJ1-2, is EAGVAQSPRYKIIEKRQSVAFWCNPISGHATLYWYQQILGQGPKLLIQFQNNGVVDDSQLPKDRFSAERLKGVDSTLKIQPAKLEDSAVYLCASSQHGGTPYGYTFGSGTRLTVV.

In this sample, this clonotype turned up many times. V gene TRBV2 combines with J gene TRBJ2-1; a possible D gene is TRBD2 (5 bases). The CDR3 is 12 residues long. Trimming removed 7 bases from V and 7 bases from J, with 11 bases in between. CDR1 and CDR2 from the germline V gene are SNHLY and FYNNEI. In nucleotides, the CDR3 is TGTGCCAGCAAACTAGGAAGTAATGAGCAGTTCTTC. Its protein is CASKLGSNEQFF.

At least ten counts were recorded for this clonotype. The chain joins TRBV29-1 to TRBJ2-1; D is possibly TRBD1 (5 bases). Germline V CDR1 and CDR2: SQVTM, ANQGSEA. The CDR3 length is 13 residues. Trimming removed 4 bases from V and 2 bases from J, with 9 bases in between. The CDR3 DNA follows: TGCAGCGTTGCAGGGAACCCCTACAATGAGCAGTTCTTC. It encodes CSVAGNPYNEQFF.

About this clonotype itself: A far larger clone is off by one base, so a read error is likely. The CDR3 protein is CASTGGGGSNQPQHF. As DNA, the CDR3 is TGTGCCAGCACCGGAGGAGGGGGAAGCAATCAGCCCCAGCATTTT. The gene calls are TRBV5-6 and TRBJ1-5; possibly TRBD1 for D (6 bases). Germline lookup yields CDR1 SGHDT and CDR2 YYEEEE. V lost 6 bases and J lost 1, with 14 bases in between. The CDR3 consists of 15 residues.

This chain uses TRBV18 with TRBJ2-7; 7 nucleotides match TRBD1. This CDR3 comprises 16 residues. Trimming at V came to 2 bases and at J to 2 bases, leaving 9 bases not matched to a gene. Per the germline V gene, CDR1 is KGHSH and CDR2 is LQKENI. The CDR3: CASSPAGTARTYEQYF. The CDR3 nucleotides read TGTGCCAGCTCACCAGCCGGGACAGCGAGGACCTACGAGCAGTACTTC.

This clonotype has a count of ten or more. The CDR3: CSAREYSYEQYF. The CDR3 nucleotides read TGCAGTGCTAGGGAATACTCCTACGAGCAGTACTTC. This chain uses TRBV20-1 with TRBJ2-7; D is ambiguous. CDR1 and CDR2 (germline): DFQATT, SNEGSKA (reference sequence). Trimming took 3 bases from V and 0 from J, leaving 6 bases between them. The CDR3 has 12 residues.

This clonotype was seen a few times. This sequence may be a read error, since a much larger clone differs from it by one base. The chain is built from TRBV12-3 or TRBV12-4 and TRBJ2-7; 8 positions match TRBD2. The CDR3 has 15 amino acids. DNA of the CDR3: TGTGCCAGCAGCCCGCAGGCGGGAGGATTCTACGGGCAGTACTTC. It is translated as CASSPQAGGFYGQYF.

This clonotype was seen a few times. This may be a read error: a much more frequent sequence differs by one nucleotide. The chain combines TRBV12-3 or TRBV12-4 with TRBJ2-2, with D perhaps assigned TRBD1 or TRBD2 (6 bases each). The CDR3 is made up of 12 amino acids. The CDR3 sequence: CANHRATGGLFF. The CDR3 DNA is TGTGCCAATCACAGGGCCACCGGGGGGCTGTTTTTT.

With respect to this clonotype: Possible read error: a much larger clone is one base away. The chain joins TRBV15 to TRBJ2-2; D not resolved. Germline V gives CDR1 LNHNV, CDR2 YYDKDF (reference sequence). The CDR3 extends over 12 amino acids. The CDR3, as DNA: TGTGCCATCAGCATCTACACCGGGGAGCTGTTTTTT. This encodes CAISIYTGELFF.

V usage is TRBV5-1 and J usage is TRBJ1-5, with TRBD1 matching over 7 bases. J was trimmed by 7 bases and V by 4 bases; bases with no gene match: 11. The V gene's germline CDR1 is SGHRS and CDR2 YFSETQ. The CDR3 covers 15 residues. CDR3 sequence: CASSPGQRSDQPQHF. CDR3 bases: TGCGCCAGCAGCCCGGGACAGCGTTCTGACCAGCCCCAGCATTTT.

This chain's CDR3 is CASSGDQGAYGYTF. As DNA, the CDR3 is TGTGCCAGCAGTGGGGACCAGGGAGCCTATGGCTACACCTTC. The chain couples TRBV6-1 to TRBJ1-2; D is perhaps TRBD1 (5 bases). The CDR3 runs to 14 residues. CDR1 is MNHNS and CDR2 is SASEGT in the germline V gene. V dropped 4 bases and J dropped 4 bases, with 13 bases sitting between them.

This clonotype showed up just a few times. The CDR3 is CASSLVNAAGELFF. In nucleotides, the CDR3 is TGTGCCAGCAGCTTAGTGAACGCCGCGGGGGAGCTGTTTTTT. The chain employs TRBV7-2 and TRBJ2-2; D ambiguous. Germline V lookup: CDR1 SGHTA, CDR2 FQGNSA. Trimming pared 1 base from V and 8 bases from J, leaving 11 bases between. The CDR3 is 14 residues long.

This clonotype was seen repeatedly, ten times or more. J is TRBJ2-3 and V is TRBV27; 8 nucleotides agree with TRBD2. V shed 6 bases and J 1 base; nucleotides not matched to a gene: 6. Germline V lookup: CDR1 MNHEY, CDR2 SMNVEV (reference sequence). The CDR3 is made up of 15 amino acids. The CDR3 is CASRESGSGTDTQYF. The CDR3 DNA is TGTGCCAGCAGGGAAAGCGGGAGCGGCACAGATACGCAGTATTTT.

The chain couples TRBV12-3 or TRBV12-4 to TRBJ1-1; 10 bases fit TRBD1. V was pared by 6 bases and J by 2 bases, with 6 bases of the junction left unmatched. The CDR3 consists of 15 residues. The CDR3 nucleotides read TGTGCCAGCAGCCGTATGACAGGGGGCAACACTGAAGCTTTCTTT. Protein sequence: CASSRMTGGNTEAFF.